Below are 2 T cell receptor beta chains sequenced from a single sample in a study of cytomegalovirus exposure and HLA in healthy donors. The method was immunoSEQ multiplex PCR; TCRdb's version includes in-frame clones alone and lacks a portion of them. The data show about 88,000 clones, approximately 84% seen once. The sequenced sample was PBMCs. The origin of the receptors is a woman aged 18-30 years in good health and CMV-seropositive.

This clone has a single count. This chain connects TRBV28 to TRBJ1-2; unclear D gene. Germline CDR1 is MDHEN and CDR2 is SYDVKM. The V gene lost 0 bases and the J gene lost 7 bases, with 12 bases spanning the gap. The CDR3 spans 14 residues. Written as DNA, the CDR3 is TGTGCCAGCAGTTTATGGGCAGGTTCAAGTGGCTACACCTTC. This codes for CASSLWAGSSGYTF.

V gene TRBV6-5 combines with J gene TRBJ2-7; D is ambiguous. The CDR3 contains 13 residues. Germline CDR1 is MNHEY and CDR2 is SVGAGI. V lost 8 bases to trimming and J lost 2 bases, with 13 bases between them. The CDR3 protein is CASGLGQPYEQYF. In DNA form, the CDR3 reads TGTGCCAGCGGGTTGGGCCAGCCCTACGAGCAGTACTTC.